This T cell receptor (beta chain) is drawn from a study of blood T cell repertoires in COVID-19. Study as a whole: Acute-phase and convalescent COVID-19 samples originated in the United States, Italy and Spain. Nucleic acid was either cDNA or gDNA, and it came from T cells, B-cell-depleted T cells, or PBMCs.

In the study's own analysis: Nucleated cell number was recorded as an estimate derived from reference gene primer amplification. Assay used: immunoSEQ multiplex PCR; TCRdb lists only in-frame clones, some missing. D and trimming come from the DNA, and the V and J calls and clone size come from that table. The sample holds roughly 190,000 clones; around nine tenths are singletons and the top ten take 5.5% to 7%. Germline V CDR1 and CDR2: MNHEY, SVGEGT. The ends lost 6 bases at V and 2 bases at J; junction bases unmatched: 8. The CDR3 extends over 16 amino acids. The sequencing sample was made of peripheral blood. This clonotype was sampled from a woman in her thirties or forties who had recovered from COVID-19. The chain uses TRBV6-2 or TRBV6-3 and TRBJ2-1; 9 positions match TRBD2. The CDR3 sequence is CASSPNSGSPYNEQFF. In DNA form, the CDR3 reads TGTGCCAGCAGCCCAAATAGCGGGAGCCCCTACAATGAGCAGTTCTTC.